A selection of T cell receptor beta chains follows, all from one sample in a study of blood T cells in healthy people across ages. A single record per CDR3 protein comes from TCRdb applying MiXCR to the 5' RACE reads. The data contain a few hundred thousand distinct CDR3 sequences, about 49% of them seen just once; the ten biggest clones take up around 49%. Sequenced sample: blood. These receptors were obtained from a man between 60 and 70 years old in good health. Both conserved end residues are part of each CDR3. D genes are given only for firm matches. Some rows have no size entry. The others give once, few or many, or a class for an expanded clone.

v_call	j_call	clone_size	d_call	cdr3_nt	cdr3_aa
TRBV20-1	TRBJ2-5	few	NA	TGCAGTATCCCGGGGCCTACTACGAGGGAGCAGTACTTC	CSIPGPTTREQYF
TRBV7-2	TRBJ2-3	many	NA	TGTGCCAGCAGCTTAGGGGCGGGGTCTAGCACAGATACGCAGTATTTT	CASSLGAGSSTDTQYF
TRBV6-5	TRBJ1-1	once	NA	TGTGCCAGCAGCCACGGGGGGGTTGAGACTGAAGCTTACTTT	CASSHGGVETEAYF
TRBV7-6	TRBJ2-7	many	NA	TGTGCCAGCAGGATCTTCGAGGAGGATTACTCCTACGAGCAGTACTTC	CASRIFEEDYSYEQYF
TRBV5-4	TRBJ1-2	many	NA	TGTGCCAGCAGCCACCCCCGAGGAGATACATATGGCTACACCTTC	CASSHPRGDTYGYTF
TRBV20-1	TRBJ1-2	many	NA	TGCAGTGCTACTGACAATCACTATGGCTACACCTTC	CSATDNHYGYTF
TRBV28	TRBJ2-5	few	NA	TGTGCCAGCAGTTCCCCCACACGGTCACAGTACTTC	CASSSPTRSQYF
TRBV4-2	TRBJ2-3	NA	NA	TGTGCCAGCAGCCCTCAGGGATACACAGATACGCAGTATTTT	CASSPQGYTDTQYF
TRBV15	TRBJ2-3	NA	TRBD2	TGTGCCACCAGCAGAGATCGGGCTAGCGGGATGGTGGATACGCAGTATTTT	CATSRDRASGMVDTQYF
TRBV20-1	TRBJ2-7	NA	NA	TGCAGTGCTAGAGATTTGCAGGAGGCCTACGAGCAGTACTTC	CSARDLQEAYEQYF
TRBV29-1	TRBJ2-3	NA	TRBD1	TGCAGCGTTGAGGGGACAGGGGGCCTCGGGAGATACGCGTATTTT	CSVEGTGGLGRYAYF
TRBV5-1	TRBJ2-7	NA	TRBD2	TGCGCCAGCAGCTTGGAGGGACTAGCGATAGGCGAGCAGTACTTC	CASSLEGLAIGEQYF
TRBV12-3/TRBV12-4	TRBJ2-1	NA	NA	TGTGCCAGCAGTGGTTCCGGACAGTTCTACAATGAGCAGTTCTTC	CASSGSGQFYNEQFF
TRBV18	TRBJ2-7	NA	TRBD1	TGTGCCAGCTGGGACGACAGGGGGGGCTACGAGCAGTACTTC	CASWDDRGGYEQYF
TRBV29-1	TRBJ2-1	NA	TRBD2	TGCAGCGTTCCCAAGACTAGCGGGATCGGTAATGAGCAGTTCTTC	CSVPKTSGIGNEQFF
TRBV20-1	TRBJ1-2	NA	TRBD1	TGCAGTGCCATAGAGACAGGGGCCACCTATGGCTACACCTTC	CSAIETGATYGYTF
TRBV4-2	TRBJ2-7	NA	NA	TGTGCCAGCAGCCAAGTGAGGAGCTCCTACGAGCAGTACTTC	CASSQVRSSYEQYF
TRBV7-8	TRBJ2-1	NA	TRBD2	TGTGCCAGCAGCTTACCATATAGCGGGCAACCCCTCGATGAGCAGTTCTTC	CASSLPYSGQPLDEQFF
TRBV29-1	TRBJ1-1	NA	TRBD1	TGCAGCGTCCGGACAGGGGGCACTGAAGCTTTCTTT	CSVRTGGTEAFF
TRBV20-1	TRBJ2-7	NA	TRBD1	TGCAGTGCTAGAGACGACAGGGTCGAGCAGTACTTC	CSARDDRVEQYF
TRBV11-2	TRBJ2-3	NA	TRBD2	TGTGCCAGCAGCAACCGGACTAGCGGGAGGGATACGCAGTATTTT	CASSNRTSGRDTQYF
TRBV12-3/TRBV12-4	TRBJ2-1	NA	NA	TGTGCCAGCAGGACCCAGGGGGGACCCTACAATGAGCAGTTCTTC	CASRTQGGPYNEQFF
TRBV6-2/TRBV6-3	TRBJ2-7	NA	TRBD1	TGTGCCAGCAGTTACTTACCCAGGGGGCTCCCTGGGTCCTACGAGCAGTACTTC	CASSYLPRGLPGSYEQYF
TRBV7-3	TRBJ2-1	NA	NA	TGTGCCAGCAGCTTAAGGCCGGGGTACAATGAGCAGTTCTTC	CASSLRPGYNEQFF
TRBV25-1	TRBJ2-5	NA	TRBD2	TGTGCCCCTTCTTGGGGACGGGAGGGTCAAGAGACCCAGTACTTC	CAPSWGREGQETQYF
TRBV29-1	TRBJ2-1	few	TRBD2	TGCAGCGTGCTAGCGGGAGCCCCGGGTAATGAGCAGTTCTTC	CSVLAGAPGNEQFF
TRBV19	TRBJ1-2	NA	TRBD1	TGTGCCAGGGGCCACAGGGGAAGCTATAGCTACACCTTC	CARGHRGSYSYTF
TRBV11-2	TRBJ2-7	few	NA	TGTGCCAGCACCAAATCTCTTGAGCAGTACTTC	CASTKSLEQYF
TRBV6-4	TRBJ2-3	NA	NA	TGTGCCAGCAGTGTTTCAGAGGCGGATACGCAGTATTTT	CASSVSEADTQYF
TRBV5-1	TRBJ2-5	NA	TRBD2	TGCGCCAGCAGCACGGGACTAGCGGCAATCCAAGAGACCCAGTACTTC	CASSTGLAAIQETQYF
TRBV11-2	TRBJ2-1	NA	NA	TGTGCCAGCAGCAACCAAGGGGGGCAGATCGATGAGCAGTTCTTC	CASSNQGGQIDEQFF
TRBV2	TRBJ2-7	NA	NA	TGTGCCAGCAAAAGCGGGCCCTACGAGCAGTACTTC	CASKSGPYEQYF
TRBV7-9	TRBJ2-5	NA	TRBD2	TGCGCCAGCAGCAAGACAGCGGGAGCACGGGAGACCCAGTACTTC	CASSKTAGARETQYF
TRBV6-5	TRBJ2-4	NA	TRBD1	TGTGCCAGCAGTTCCGGGGACAGCCTAGCCAAAAACATTCAGTACTTC	CASSSGDSLAKNIQYF
TRBV20-1	TRBJ2-3	few	TRBD2	TGCAGTGCTAGACCTGGGACTAGCGGGGATACGCAGTATTTT	CSARPGTSGDTQYF
TRBV27	TRBJ2-7	NA	NA	TGTGCCAGCAGTTTCGAGCCCCATTTGGAGCAGTACTTC	CASSFEPHLEQYF
TRBV20-1	TRBJ2-3	few	NA	TGCAGTGCTAGAGAGGGGACTTTCACAGATACGCAGTATTTT	CSAREGTFTDTQYF
TRBV18	TRBJ2-3	many	NA	TGCGCCAGCAGCCCGGGGGGCACAGATACGCAGTATTTT	CASSPGGTDTQYF
TRBV20-1	TRBJ2-7	NA	NA	TGCAGTGCTGCGGACCGCCTTGGGGACGAGCAGTACTTC	CSAADRLGDEQYF
TRBV11-2	TRBJ2-3	NA	TRBD2	TGTGCCAGCAGCTTACAGCGGGGACCCGATACGCAGTATTTT	CASSLQRGPDTQYF